Shown below are 24 T cell receptor beta chains from a single sample sequenced in a study of cytomegalovirus exposure and HLA in healthy donors. Assay used: immunoSEQ multiplex PCR; TCRdb lists only in-frame clones, some missing. This table holds roughly 310,000 clones, roughly 86% found once. The sequencing sample was made of PBMCs. The receptors were sampled from a man aged 25 to 40 in good health and CMV-seronegative.

V gene TRBV5-1 combines with J gene TRBJ2-1, with 8 positions matching TRBD1. After removal of 5 bases from V and 7 bases from J, the junction contained 8 bases not matched to a gene. Germline loops: CDR1 SGHRS, CDR2 YFSETQ. The CDR3 runs 14 residues. CDR3 nucleotides: TGCGCCAGCAGACCCGACAGGGGAGCGAATGAGCAGTTCTTC. Translated, it gives CASRPDRGANEQFF. Supplemented by reference TRBV5-1 and TRBJ2-1, the full variable domain reads KAGVTQTPRYLIKTRGQQVTLSCSPISGHRSVSWYQQTPGQGLQFLFEYFSETQRNKGNFPGRFSGRQFSNSRSEMNVSTLELGDSALYLCASRPDRGANEQFFGPGTRLTVL.

The rearrangement links TRBV7-2 to TRBJ1-1; D unresolved. The length of the CDR3 is 12 residues. CDR1 is SGHTA and CDR2 is FQGNSA in the germline V gene. V was trimmed by 5 bases and J by 3 bases, leaving 7 bases between them. This CDR3 is CASSPYDTEAFF. Here the CDR3 DNA reads TGTGCCAGCAGCCCTTATGACACTGAAGCTTTCTTT.

This clone was detected a few times. Written as DNA, the CDR3 is TGTGCCAGTAGTAGAACAGGGGGCCTGGGTTCACCCCTCCACTTT. Translated, it gives CASSRTGGLGSPLHF. This chain joins TRBV19 and TRBJ1-6, with 9 bases aligning to TRBD1. Unmatched junction bases numbered 7, after V lost 4 bases and J lost 9 bases. Germline V gene data show CDR1 as LNHDA and CDR2 as SQIVND (reference sequence). The CDR3 spans 15 residues.

The count of this clone is one. The chain employs TRBV7-8 and TRBJ2-1; 8 bases are a match to TRBD1. CDR1 SGHVS and CDR2 FQNEAQ come from the germline V gene. The CDR3 has 15 amino acids. V dropped 5 bases and J dropped 10; count of bases not matched to a gene: 13. The CDR3, as DNA: TGTGCCAGCAGCGACACCCCGGGACAGGCCAACGAGCAGTTCTTC. Protein: CASSDTPGQANEQFF.

This chain links TRBV4-1 with TRBJ1-1, with TRBD1 matching over 8 bases. V lost 4 bases, J lost 0 bases, and 13 bases stayed unmatched. There are 18 residues in the CDR3. Germline CDR1 is MGHRA and CDR2 is YSYEKL. CDR3 amino acids: CASSLVPPGGGVNTEAFF. For the CDR3, the DNA is TGCGCCAGCAGCCTCGTACCTCCAGGGGGCGGAGTGAACACTGAAGCTTTCTTT.

This chain uses TRBV2 with TRBJ2-6; 8 positions agree with TRBD1. Germline loops: CDR1 SNHLY, CDR2 FYNNEI. The length of the CDR3 is 16 residues. With 7 bases clipped from V and 3 bases from J, the junction kept 8 bases outside the gene matches. The DNA of the CDR3 is TGTGCCAGCACTAAGGACAGGGCAGGTGGGGCCAACGTCCTGACTTTC. Translated, it gives CASTKDRAGGANVLTF.

The J gene is TRBJ2-1, the V gene TRBV2; TRBD2 matches 12 bases. Losses at the gene ends were 8 bases for V and 10 bases for J; bases not matched to a gene: 6. The CDR3 loop spans 13 amino acids. Germline V CDR1 and CDR2: SNHLY, FYNNEI. CDR3 protein: CASGLAGPREQFF. The CDR3 DNA is TGTGCCAGCGGACTAGCGGGACCTAGGGAGCAGTTCTTC.

V and J are TRBV4-3 and TRBJ2-3; D is possibly TRBD2 (5 bases). Germline V gene sequence: CDR1 LGHNA, CDR2 YSLEER. V gave up 0 bases and J gave up 5 bases, with 12 bases separating them. The CDR3 contains 15 residues. DNA of the CDR3: TGCGCCAGCAGCCAAGATCCCCGAGCGGAAGATACGCAGTATTTT. Translation: CASSQDPRAEDTQYF.

The V and J genes are TRBV5-1 and TRBJ1-2, with 8 bases fitting TRBD1. Germline loops: CDR1 SGHRS, CDR2 YFSETQ. Trimming at V came to 6 bases and at J to 6 bases, leaving 19 bases not matched to a gene. CDR3 size: 17 residues. The CDR3 bases are TGCGCCAGCACCGGCGTGGGACAGGACCTTCTGGGTGATGGCTACACCTTC. This codes for CASTGVGQDLLGDGYTF.

V and J are TRBV7-2 and TRBJ2-3, with TRBD2 matching over 7 bases. V shed 5 bases, J shed 5 bases, and the junction held 13 bases outside the gene matches. Per the germline V gene, CDR1 is SGHTA and CDR2 is FQGNSA. The CDR3 has 16 amino acids. CDR3 in DNA: TGTGCCAGCAGCCCCCCGGGACTACGCCGGGGAGATACGCAGTATTTT. It yields the protein CASSPPGLRRGDTQYF.

The chain carries TRBV18 and TRBJ1-4, with D unclear. CDR1 KGHSH and CDR2 LQKENI come from the germline V gene. Trimming cost V 6 bases and J 7 bases, with 12 bases left between them. This CDR3 region has 13 residues. CDR3 coding DNA: TGTGCCAGCTCGGTGAAGGGAGGTGAAAAACTGTTTTTT. It is translated as CASSVKGGEKLFF.

The chain uses TRBV5-5 and TRBJ1-5; TRBD1 matches at 8 bases. The CDR3 sequence is 15 residues long. Germline loops: CDR1 SGHKS, CDR2 YYEKEE (reference sequence). V shed 4 bases, J shed 7 bases, and the junction held 10 bases outside the gene matches. This CDR3 is CASSPGQVLMQPQHF. For the CDR3, the DNA is TGTGCCAGCAGCCCGGGACAGGTTCTTATGCAGCCCCAGCATTTT.

This sequence joins TRBV15 and TRBJ2-5; D is unresolved. The ends were cut back, 5 bases at V and 4 bases at J, with 11 bases in the middle. The CDR3 spans 13 residues. Germline lookup yields CDR1 LNHNV and CDR2 YYDKDF (reference sequence). The CDR3: CATSPPQIETQYF. For the CDR3, the DNA is TGTGCCACCAGCCCCCCCCAGATAGAGACCCAGTACTTC.

The gene calls are TRBV19 and TRBJ1-2; D ambiguous. V gave up 2 bases and J gave up 2 bases, with 15 bases separating them. Germline CDR1 reads LNHDA; CDR2 reads SQIVND (reference sequence). This CDR3 comprises 16 residues. CDR3 sequence (DNA): TGTGCCAGTAGTATACGGCCGGGGTTTGCCAACTATGGCTACACCTTC. This gives the protein CASSIRPGFANYGYTF.

This rearrangement joins TRBV18 to TRBJ1-2; the D is unclear. Trimming removed 6 bases from V and 1 base from J, with 18 bases in between. Germline assignment: CDR1 KGHSH and CDR2 LQKENI. CDR3 length equals 16 residues. CDR3 coding DNA: TGTGCCAGCTCGCCTACACCGTCCGGGGTTAACTATGGCTACACCTTC. This translates into CASSPTPSGVNYGYTF. Full variable domain (outside the CDR3, taken from reference TRBV18 and TRBJ1-2): NAGVMQNPRHLVRRRGQEARLRCSPMKGHSHVYWYRQLPEEGLKFMVYLQKENIIDESGMPKERFSAEFPKEGPSILRIQQVVRGDSAAYFCASSPTPSGVNYGYTFGSGTRLTVV.

This clone has more than one count but fewer than ten. The gene calls are TRBV12-5 and TRBJ1-1; D not certain. Trimming shortened V by 2 bases and J by 7 bases, and 11 bases separated the two germline ends. Germline assignment: CDR1 LGHNT and CDR2 FRNRAP. The CDR3 consists of 13 residues. In DNA, the CDR3 is TGTGCTAGTGGTTTGAATTATCGGGTTGAAGCTTTCTTT. Encoded protein: CASGLNYRVEAFF.

This clone was seen only once. The chain employs TRBV6-6 and TRBJ2-7; 7 bases align to TRBD1. From germline, CDR1 is MNHNY and CDR2 SVGAGI (reference sequence). The CDR3 covers 16 residues. V shed 2 bases and J 2 bases; nucleotides not matched to a gene: 9. The CDR3 protein is CASSYGRGGATYEQYF. CDR3 nucleotides: TGTGCCAGCAGTTACGGCAGAGGGGGCGCAACCTACGAGCAGTACTTC.

V is TRBV2 and J is TRBJ1-6; maybe TRBD1 (5 bases). Looked up from germline, CDR1 is SNHLY and CDR2 is FYNNEI. V lost 8 bases to trimming and J lost 0 bases, with 14 bases between them. The CDR3 totals 16 residues. The CDR3 region is CASLYGGTSYNSPLHF. In nucleotides, the CDR3 is TGTGCCAGCTTATACGGCGGGACCTCCTATAATTCACCCCTCCACTTT.

The V gene is TRBV7-9, the J gene TRBJ1-2, with 8 bases that match TRBD1. Germline lookup yields CDR1 SEHNR and CDR2 FQNEAQ (reference sequence). The CDR3 runs to 14 residues. V was clipped by 5 bases and J by 5 bases; unmatched bases: 7. The CDR3 nucleotides are TGTGCCAGCAGCCATGGGACAGGCCCTTATGGCTACACCTTC. It translates to CASSHGTGPYGYTF.

The chain links TRBV2 to TRBJ2-7; 7 nucleotides line up with TRBD1. This CDR3 is 13 amino acids long. The ends lost 5 bases at V and 2 bases at J; junction bases unmatched: 3. Germline assignment: CDR1 SNHLY and CDR2 FYNNEI. CDR3 protein: CASSSGTAYEQYF. The CDR3 nucleotides read TGTGCCAGCAGTTCCGGGACAGCCTACGAGCAGTACTTC.

This clone was observed once. This chain joins TRBV23-1 and TRBJ1-1; TRBD1 is a possible D gene (6 bases). TRBV23-1 is recorded as an ORF, its role being uncertain. The CDR3 is 21 residues long. V lost 7 bases and J 0 bases, leaving 33 bases between the germline ends. CDR3 region: CASNLEAAARVNRDMNTEAFF. CDR3 DNA: TGCGCCAGCAATCTAGAGGCAGCTGCAAGGGTAAACCGGGACATGAACACTGAAGCTTTCTTT.

The chain links TRBV10-1 to TRBJ1-2; 8 positions match TRBD1. Germline V gives CDR1 WNHNN, CDR2 SYGVQD (reference sequence). The trim removed 6 bases at V and 8 bases at J, leaving 11 bases unmatched. The CDR3 is made up of 14 amino acids. CDR3 DNA: TGCGCCAGCAGCCCAGGACAGGGATTTGTGGGCTACACCTTC. It is translated as CASSPGQGFVGYTF.

The rearrangement joins TRBV29-1 to TRBJ2-7; TRBD1 might be the D (5 bases). Trimming shortened V by 4 bases and J by 6 bases, and 16 bases separated the two germline ends. Germline CDR1 is SQVTM and CDR2 is ANQGSEA. The CDR3 is 13 residues long. The chain's CDR3 is CSVGTRYSGEQYF. The DNA of the CDR3 is TGCAGCGTTGGGACACGATATTCGGGCGAGCAGTACTTC.

The chain joins TRBV27 to TRBJ2-5; 10 bases are a match to TRBD1. The CDR3 length is 15 residues. With 6 bases clipped from V and 2 bases from J, the junction kept 6 bases outside the gene matches. CDR1 and CDR2 (germline): MNHEY, SMNVEV (reference sequence). The chain's CDR3 is CASSPDRGKQETQYF. CDR3 coding DNA: TGTGCCAGCAGCCCGGACAGGGGGAAACAAGAGACCCAGTACTTC.